The 29 T cell receptor beta chains below all came from one sample that was sequenced in a study of T-cell reconstitution after alpha-beta-depleted transplantation in children. Unique molecular identifiers were incorporated when the TCRbeta library was constructed. Via MiXCR, TCRdb re-called the PCR reads, giving one row per CDR3 protein. The sample has tens of thousands of distinct CDR3 sequences, 44% seen once. The material sequenced was PBMCs, mostly from graft donor cells, taken 360 days after TCRalphabeta/CD19-depleted stem cell transplant. The receptors here all came from a male patient younger than 18 who had a stem cell transplant for acute lymphoblastic leukemia, so the T cells may come from the graft donor.

V is TRBV6-5 and J is TRBJ2-1; a weak D match, TRBD2 (5 bases). Germline lookup yields CDR1 MNHEY and CDR2 SVGAGI. The CDR3 extends over 16 amino acids. V gave up 3 bases and J gave up 0 bases, with 12 bases separating them. CDR3 sequence: CASSYRLPSSYNEQFF. Written as DNA, the CDR3 is TGTGCCAGCAGTTATCGACTACCGAGCTCCTACAATGAGCAGTTCTTC.

This clonotype was recorded only once. The chain links TRBV29-1 to TRBJ2-1; TRBD1 is a possible D gene (6 bases). This CDR3 has 11 residues. CDR1 and CDR2 from the germline V gene are SQVTM and ANQGSEA. V was cut by 7 bases and J by 9 bases, with 13 bases left in between. This CDR3 reads CSAQGPSEQFF. The CDR3 DNA follows: TGCAGCGCACAGGGTCCCTCTGAGCAGTTCTTC.

V gene TRBV9 combines with J gene TRBJ2-3; D tentatively reads TRBD1 or TRBD2 (5 bases each). Germline V gene lookup returns CDR1 SGDLS and CDR2 YYNGEE. The length of the CDR3 is 13 residues. V lost 0 bases and J 12 bases, leaving 14 bases between the germline ends. CDR3 sequence reads: CASSVGAAGDQYF. The CDR3 DNA is TGTGCCAGCAGCGTAGGGGCCGCTGGGGACCAGTATTTT.

This clonotype has a single count. DNA of the CDR3: TGTGCCAGCAGTTCACTACAGGGATGGGAGGATTACGAGCAGTACTTC. Translating gives CASSSLQGWEDYEQYF. The chain uses TRBV27 and TRBJ2-7; D may be TRBD1 or TRBD2 (6 bases each). Germline loops: CDR1 MNHEY, CDR2 SMNVEV (reference sequence). The CDR3 runs to 16 residues. The V end lost 4 bases, the J end lost 4 bases, and 20 bases lay between the germline ends.

The V gene is TRBV12-3 or TRBV12-4, the J gene TRBJ2-6; no definite D call. V gave up 8 bases and J gave up 0 bases, with 8 bases separating them. The CDR3 is 14 amino acids. CDR3 in amino acids: CASLHSSGANVLTF. CDR3 nucleotide sequence: TGTGCCAGCCTTCATAGCTCTGGGGCCAACGTCCTGACTTTC.

V is TRBV18 and J is TRBJ1-4; D is uncertain. CDR1 and CDR2 (germline): KGHSH, LQKENI. Trimming removed 0 bases from V and 2 bases from J, with 13 bases in between. The CDR3 is 17 amino acids. CDR3 in amino acids: CASSPPLADATNEKLFF. For the CDR3, the DNA is TGTGCCAGCTCACCACCGTTGGCAGACGCTACTAATGAAAAACTGTTTTTT.

The V gene is TRBV20-1, the J gene TRBJ2-5, with 10 bases fitting TRBD2. V lost 6 bases, J lost 5 bases, and 3 bases stayed unmatched. Germline V gene lookup returns CDR1 DFQATT and CDR2 SNEGSKA (reference sequence). The CDR3 runs to 12 residues. CDR3 residues: CSASTSGETQYF. The CDR3 DNA reads TGCAGTGCCTCGACTAGCGGGGAGACCCAGTACTTC.

The gene calls are TRBV29-1 and TRBJ1-1, with D possibly being TRBD1 (5 bases). Trimming stripped 7 bases from V and 0 bases from J, with 9 bases between. The CDR3 sequence is 12 residues long. Germline CDR1 reads SQVTM; CDR2 reads ANQGSEA. The CDR3 here is CSGHRLNTEAFF. The CDR3 DNA reads TGCAGCGGCCACAGGCTGAACACTGAAGCTTTCTTT.

This clonotype was found a few times. The chain links TRBV7-8 to TRBJ1-1; D is possibly TRBD1 (5 bases). Germline V gene lookup returns CDR1 SGHVS and CDR2 FQNEAQ. The CDR3 sequence is 17 residues long. The V and J ends lost 5 bases and 3 bases respectively, with 22 bases between them. The CDR3 region has the DNA TGTGCCAGCAGCCCTAGGCGGGGGGGAGGTGTGGACACTGAAGCTTTCTTT. As protein: CASSPRRGGGVDTEAFF.

The table lists this clonotype with a count of one. The rearrangement uses TRBV7-9 and TRBJ1-4; 7 bases match TRBD1. The trim removed 1 base at V and 3 bases at J, leaving 2 bases unmatched. Germline assignment: CDR1 SEHNR and CDR2 FQNEAQ (reference sequence). The CDR3 has 15 amino acids. Here the CDR3 reads CASSLEGTANEKLFF. CDR3 DNA: TGTGCCAGCAGCTTAGAGGGGACAGCTAATGAAAAACTGTTTTTT. Supplemented by reference TRBV7-9 and TRBJ1-4, the full variable domain reads DTGVSQNPRHKITKRGQNVTFRCDPISEHNRLYWYRQTLGQGPEFLTYFQNEAQLEKSRLLSDRFSAERPKGSFSTLEIQRTEQGDSAMYLCASSLEGTANEKLFFGSGTQLSVL.

This sequence joins TRBV28 and TRBJ1-1; 7 nucleotides line up with TRBD1. Unmatched junction bases numbered 8, after V lost 3 bases and J lost 4 bases. The CDR3 totals 15 residues. CDR1 and CDR2 from the germline V gene are MDHEN and SYDVKM. The DNA for the CDR3 is TGTGCCAGCAGTTTCAGCACAGGGGCAAGCACTGAAGCTTTCTTT. Protein: CASSFSTGASTEAFF. Full variable domain (outside the CDR3, taken from reference TRBV28 and TRBJ1-1): DVKVTQSSRYLVKRTGEKVFLECVQDMDHENMFWYRQDPGLGLRLIYFSYDVKMKEKGDIPEGYSVSREKKERFSLILESASTNQTSMYLCASSFSTGASTEAFFGQGTRLTVV.

There are a few counts of this clonotype. The chain is built from TRBV20-1 and TRBJ2-7, with 7 nucleotides matching TRBD2. Unmatched junction bases numbered 7, after V lost 0 bases and J lost 2 bases. Germline V CDR1 and CDR2: DFQATT, SNEGSKA (reference sequence). This CDR3 is built from 15 residues. The CDR3 DNA follows: TGCAGTGCTAGAGATCGGGACTACCCTACCTACGAGCAGTACTTC. As protein: CSARDRDYPTYEQYF.

The rearrangement links TRBV27 to TRBJ2-7; D not resolved. Germline V gene sequence: CDR1 MNHEY, CDR2 SMNVEV (reference sequence). V dropped 1 base and J dropped 1 base, with 11 bases sitting between them. CDR3 length: 15 amino acids. The CDR3 DNA follows: TGTGCCAGCAGTTTATTTTCGACGACATCCTACGAGCAGTACTTC. Its translation: CASSLFSTTSYEQYF.

This rearrangement joins TRBV4-2 to TRBJ1-4, with D unresolved. V was clipped by 0 bases and J by 3 bases, with 8 bases between them. Per the germline V gene, CDR1 is LGHNA and CDR2 is YNFKEQ. This CDR3 spans 15 amino acids. This CDR3 reads CASSQDEGSNEKLFF. CDR3 DNA sequence: TGTGCCAGCAGCCAAGATGAAGGATCTAATGAAAAACTGTTTTTT.

V gene TRBV6-2 or TRBV6-3 combines with J gene TRBJ2-4; the D is unclear. Trimming removed 0 bases at V and 6 bases at J, with 9 bases between. This CDR3 comprises 14 residues. The germline gives CDR1 MNHEY, CDR2 SVGEGT. The CDR3 DNA follows: TGTGCCAGCAGTTACTCGTCAGGTGGAAACATTCAGTACTTC. Translated, it gives CASSYSSGGNIQYF.

The CDR3 DNA reads TGTGCCAGCAGTGGGACAGGGGAGGGGAATGAGCAGTTCTTC. Translating it yields CASSGTGEGNEQFF. The rearrangement uses TRBV25-1 and TRBJ2-1; 9 bases line up with TRBD1. Germline-derived CDR1 and CDR2 are MGHDK and SYGVNS. Trimming took 4 bases from V and 7 from J; bases not matched to a gene: 5. The CDR3 is 14 amino acids.

The chain uses TRBV28 and TRBJ2-2; D perhaps matches TRBD2 (5 bases). Deletions cut 6 bases from V and 4 bases from J, with 9 bases between. This CDR3 contains 13 residues. Germline V CDR1 and CDR2: MDHEN, SYDVKM. The CDR3 sequence is CASSPGGTGELFF. In DNA, the CDR3 is TGTGCCAGCAGCCCAGGAGGCACCGGGGAGCTGTTTTTT.

In this sample, this clonotype turned up a few times. V and J are TRBV28 and TRBJ1-2; D ambiguous. V lost 3 bases and J 5 bases, leaving 4 bases between the germline ends. Germline CDR1 MDHEN, CDR2 SYDVKM. This CDR3 spans 11 amino acids. The chain's CDR3 is CASSFVYGYTF. DNA of the CDR3: TGTGCCAGCAGTTTTGTTTATGGCTACACCTTC.

This chain links TRBV28 with TRBJ2-7; perhaps TRBD1 as D (5 bases). V dropped 4 bases and J dropped 5 bases, with 15 bases sitting between them. This CDR3 region has 14 residues. Germline V gene data show CDR1 as MDHEN and CDR2 as SYDVKM. CDR3 coding DNA: TGTGCCAGCAGTTCCTCGACAGTTTGGGACGAGCAGTACTTC. This sequence encodes CASSSSTVWDEQYF.

J is TRBJ2-1 and V is TRBV11-2, with TRBD2 identical over 9 bases. Per the germline V gene, CDR1 is SGHAT and CDR2 is FQNNGV. V shed 7 bases, J shed 8 bases, and the junction held 15 bases outside the gene matches. This CDR3 has 16 amino acids. The CDR3 region is CASTSPTSGNFYEQFF. CDR3 DNA sequence: TGTGCCAGCACCTCCCCGACTAGCGGTAATTTTTATGAGCAGTTCTTC.

The rearrangement uses TRBV20-1 and TRBJ2-2; the match to TRBD2 covers 7 bases. V dropped 0 bases and J dropped 4; count of bases not matched to a gene: 8. Germline V gives CDR1 DFQATT, CDR2 SNEGSKA (reference sequence). The CDR3 has 16 residues. The CDR3 reads CSARDRLAVITGELFF. Here the CDR3 DNA reads TGCAGTGCTAGAGATCGCCTAGCGGTTATCACCGGGGAGCTGTTTTTT.

This rearrangement joins TRBV5-1 to TRBJ2-1; 9 bases are shared with TRBD2. V trimming: 3 bases; J trimming: 0 bases; junction bases outside the gene matches: 10. The CDR3 is 18 residues long. The germline V gene has CDR1 SGHRS and CDR2 YFSETQ. CDR3 DNA: TGCGCCAGCAGCTCCTTGACTAGCGGACAAAGCTCCTACAATGAGCAGTTCTTC. Translating it yields CASSSLTSGQSSYNEQFF.

CDR3 sequence: CSARLSGRAGYEQYF. The CDR3 DNA sequence: TGCAGTGCTAGATTATCCGGGAGGGCCGGGTACGAGCAGTACTTC. The V and J genes are TRBV20-1 and TRBJ2-7, with 8 bases fitting TRBD2. The CDR3 has 15 amino acids. Germline V gives CDR1 DFQATT, CDR2 SNEGSKA (reference sequence). The V segment lost 2 bases and the J segment 4 bases; nucleotides outside the gene matches: 10.

V gene TRBV10-3 combines with J gene TRBJ1-1; D not certain. The germline CDR1 and CDR2 sequences are ENHRY and SYGVKD. Trimming shortened V by 3 bases and J by 8 bases, and 7 bases separated the two germline ends. The CDR3 has 11 residues. CDR3: CAISDGVEAFF. The CDR3 DNA reads as TGTGCCATCAGTGATGGGGTGGAAGCTTTCTTT.

The chain links TRBV12-3 or TRBV12-4 to TRBJ1-5; maybe TRBD1 (5 bases). V was shortened by 4 bases and J by 6 bases, with 13 bases between the two germline ends. This CDR3 has 14 amino acids. The CDR3 DNA reads as TGTGCCAGCAGTTCCCGGGACGGAGGTCAGCCCCAGCATTTT. Amino acids: CASSSRDGGQPQHF.

The genes are TRBV6-2 or TRBV6-3 and TRBJ2-5; 9 positions match TRBD2. Unmatched junction bases numbered 5, after V lost 2 bases and J lost 7 bases. Germline assignment: CDR1 MNHEY and CDR2 SVGEGT. The length of the CDR3 is 14 residues. The CDR3, as DNA: TGTGCCAGCAGTTACGCGGGGGGGCGCGGGACCCAGTACTTC. It is translated as CASSYAGGRGTQYF.

V gene TRBV3-1 combines with J gene TRBJ2-5; 10 bases fit TRBD1. There are 15 residues in the CDR3. In germline, CDR1 is LGHDT, CDR2 YNNKEL (reference sequence). V shed 5 bases and J 4 bases; nucleotides not matched to a gene: 7. Written as DNA, the CDR3 is TGTGCCAGCAGCGCCGGGACAGGGGATCTAGAGACCCAGTACTTC. This sequence encodes CASSAGTGDLETQYF.

The chain joins TRBV3-1 to TRBJ2-3, with 10 bases aligning to TRBD2. With V trimmed by 4 bases and J by 10 bases, 5 bases remained unmatched. The CDR3 loop spans 13 amino acids. Looked up from germline, CDR1 is LGHDT and CDR2 is YNNKEL (reference sequence). CDR3 coding DNA: TGTGCCAGCAGCCGGGGGACTAGCGAATCGCAGTATTTT. This translates into CASSRGTSESQYF.

The rearrangement uses TRBV29-1 and TRBJ1-4; 7 bases map to TRBD1. V was pared by 6 bases and J by 7 bases, with 11 bases of the junction left unmatched. Germline assignment: CDR1 SQVTM and CDR2 ANQGSEA. CDR3 length: 14 residues. DNA of the CDR3: TGCAGCGTGAGACAGGGAAGCGAGGGTGAAAAACTGTTTTTT. Translation gives CSVRQGSEGEKLFF.